Listed below are T cell receptor beta chains from one sample, sequenced in a study of T cell repertoires in cytomegalovirus infection. MiXCR, run by TCRdb on the reads, gives a single entry per CDR3 protein. This sample carries nearly 450,000 distinct CDR3 sequences, around 32% of them seen once, and the ten largest clones take around 15%. Specimen: PBMCs. These receptor sequences come from a human donor in good health (CMV status not recorded). Some clones in this sample may be carry-over from other donors' samples. Both conserved end residues are part of each CDR3. A D gene is named only where the DNA matches it firmly. A clone size is listed for some rows: how often the clone was seen (once, few, many), or a class if it is expanded.

TRBJ2-2,TRBD2,-,TRBV6-5,CASSRTTSGNTGELFF,TGTGCCAGCAGTAGGACCACTAGCGGGAACACCGGGGAGCTGTTTTTT
TRBJ1-3,-,-,TRBV29-1,CSVEEQGFSPGTIYF,TGCAGCGTTGAAGAGCAAGGGTTTTCTCCGGGGACCATATATTTT
TRBJ1-2,-,few,TRBV27,CASRFSRGRVNYGYTF,TGTGCCAGCAGATTCTCTCGGGGGCGAGTTAACTATGGCTACACCTTC
TRBJ2-7,TRBD2,many,TRBV7-2,CASSLALSGASYEQYF,TGTGCCAGCAGCTTAGCTCTGAGCGGGGCTTCCTACGAGCAGTACTTC
TRBJ2-3,-,-,TRBV4-1,CASSPLDPGTDTQYF,TGCGCCAGCAGCCCCCTGGACCCCGGGACAGATACGCAGTATTTT
TRBJ2-1,TRBD2,many,TRBV6-6,CASDLSGRNHNEQFF,TGTGCCAGCGACCTGAGCGGGAGGAACCACAATGAGCAGTTCTTC
TRBJ1-2,TRBD1,many,TRBV7-2,CASSPQGDYGYTF,TGTGCCAGCAGCCCCCAGGGGGACTATGGCTACACCTTC
TRBJ1-2,-,few,TRBV7-2,CASSLAGSSYGYTF,TGTGCCAGCAGCTTAGCCGGCAGTTCCTATGGCTACACCTTC
TRBJ1-5,-,-,TRBV7-4,CASSLSMGGGPNQPQHF,TGTGCCAGCAGCTTATCCATGGGGGGCGGCCCAAATCAGCCCCAGCATTTT
TRBJ1-5,TRBD1,few,TRBV19,CASSRDRGFQPQHF,TGTGCCAGTAGTCGGGACAGGGGGTTTCAGCCCCAGCATTTT
TRBJ1-4,-,many,TRBV7-8,CASSLSPVLNEKLFF,TGTGCCAGCAGCTTAAGCCCAGTTCTTAATGAAAAACTGTTTTTT
TRBJ1-1,-,many,TRBV12-3/TRBV12-4,CASSLVGATEAFF,TGTGCCAGCAGTTTAGTCGGAGCCACTGAAGCTTTCTTT
TRBJ2-7,-,-,TRBV27,CASSSSGVGYEQYF,TGTGCCAGCAGTTCATCGGGGGTAGGTTACGAGCAGTACTTC
TRBJ2-2,TRBD1,many,TRBV5-1,CASSSGQGIPNTGELFF,TGCGCCAGCAGCTCGGGACAGGGGATTCCGAACACCGGGGAGCTGTTTTTT
TRBJ2-5,TRBD1,many,TRBV7-2,CASTLEEGGVWETQYF,TGTGCCAGCACCCTAGAGGAAGGGGGCGTATGGGAGACCCAGTACTTC
TRBJ2-7,-,-,TRBV11-2,CASSVAPTALSYEQYF,TGTGCCAGCAGCGTAGCACCGACAGCCCTGTCCTACGAGCAGTACTTC
TRBJ2-3,TRBD2,few,TRBV10-2,CASRGSSGGPGVLHTQYF,TGCGCCAGCCGAGGGAGTAGCGGGGGGCCCGGAGTGCTACATACGCAGTATTTT
TRBJ2-7,TRBD2,many,TRBV6-2/TRBV6-3,CASSPGLSYEQYF,TGTGCCAGCAGCCCGGGACTATCCTACGAGCAGTACTTC
TRBJ2-3,TRBD1,many,TRBV11-2,CASSRRDRGRQDTQYF,TGTGCCAGCAGCCGACGGGACAGGGGGCGTCAAGATACGCAGTATTTT
TRBJ2-1,-,-,TRBV20-1,CSARDVLARANEQFF,TGCAGTGCTAGAGATGTCCTAGCGCGGGCCAATGAGCAGTTCTTC
TRBJ2-3,TRBD2,-,TRBV7-2,CASSYLAGEFEGQYF,TGTGCCAGCAGCTACCTAGCGGGGGAGTTTGAGGGGCAGTATTTT
TRBJ1-2,-,-,TRBV27,CASSRSGIREAYGYTF,TGTGCCAGCAGTCGCTCCGGGATAAGGGAAGCCTATGGCTACACCTTC
TRBJ2-2,TRBD2,-,TRBV7-2,CASSPQGLAGASNTGELFF,TGTGCCAGCAGCCCCCAAGGACTAGCGGGGGCCTCGAACACCGGGGAGCTGTTTTTT
TRBJ1-2,-,few,TRBV7-2,CASSLDGGRMFPWGYTF,TGTGCCAGCAGCTTAGATGGAGGCAGGATGTTTCCTTGGGGCTACACCTTC
TRBJ1-6,-,-,TRBV3-1,CASSPLSGGNSPLHF,TGTGCCAGCAGCCCCCTTTCGGGGGGTAATTCACCCCTCCACTTT
TRBJ1-1,-,-,TRBV5-1,CASSKDGLNTEAFF,TGCGCCAGCAGTAAGGACGGACTGAACACTGAAGCTTTCTTT
TRBJ1-1,-,-,TRBV20-1,CSAPRTGLGDTEAFF,TGCAGTGCACCCCGGACTGGCCTCGGTGACACTGAAGCTTTCTTT
TRBJ2-2,-,-,TRBV9,CASSVGSEPGELFF,TGTGCCAGCAGCGTAGGAAGCGAACCCGGGGAGCTGTTTTTT
TRBJ1-4,-,few,TRBV4-1,CASSRDEKLFF,TGCGCCAGCAGCCGCGATGAAAAACTGTTTTTT
TRBJ1-2,TRBD1,-,TRBV6-2/TRBV6-3,CASTAGQGRRLNNSFYGYTF,TGTGCCAGCACGGCGGGACAGGGGAGAAGGCTAAACAACTCTTTCTATGGCTACACCTTC
TRBJ2-7,-,-,TRBV7-9,CARSLARGPTYEQYF,TGTGCCAGAAGCTTAGCGCGGGGGCCCACCTACGAGCAGTACTTC
TRBJ2-7,-,many,TRBV7-2,CASSLVIYEQYF,TGTGCCAGCAGCTTAGTTATCTACGAGCAGTACTTC
TRBJ1-1,-,few,TRBV20-1,CSATGSRGTEAFF,TGCAGCGCCACAGGTTCACGAGGCACTGAAGCTTTCTTT
TRBJ1-2,TRBD1,few,TRBV20-1,CSVLQGSRGYTF,TGCAGTGTCTTACAGGGGAGTCGGGGCTACACCTTC
TRBJ1-2,-,-,TRBV6-2/TRBV6-3,CASSPRQRTYGYTF,TGTGCCAGCAGCCCCAGACAGAGGACCTATGGCTACACCTTC
TRBJ1-5,-,-,TRBV5-6,CASSLGYGDNQPQHF,TGTGCCAGCAGCTTGGGCTATGGGGACAATCAGCCCCAGCATTTT
TRBJ2-5,TRBD2,-,TRBV20-1,CSASSLAGGRETQYF,TGCAGTGCTAGTAGCCTAGCGGGGGGCAGAGAGACCCAGTACTTC
TRBJ2-5,-,few,TRBV12-3/TRBV12-4,CATASGETQYF,TGTGCCACCGCTTCGGGTGAGACCCAGTACTTC
TRBJ1-3,-,-,TRBV19,CASSLQPGSGNTIYF,TGTGCCAGTAGTCTACAGCCCGGCTCTGGAAACACCATATATTTT
TRBJ2-2,-,-,TRBV7-2,CASTQNRGRELFF,TGTGCCAGCACCCAAAACCGAGGGAGGGAGCTGTTTTTT
TRBJ2-1,TRBD2,-,TRBV7-7,CASSLALAGGEQFF,TGTGCCAGCAGCTTAGCGCTAGCGGGGGGGGAGCAGTTCTTC
TRBJ2-3,-,-,TRBV12-3/TRBV12-4,CASSFGRGTDTQYF,TGTGCCAGCAGTTTCGGCAGGGGCACAGATACGCAGTATTTT
TRBJ1-5,TRBD1,-,TRBV6-5,CASSSQQGETQPQHF,TGTGCCAGCTCTTCCCAACAGGGGGAAACTCAGCCCCAGCATTTT
TRBJ1-1,-,-,TRBV7-2,CASSKGGATEDFF,TGTGCCAGCAGCAAGGGAGGGGCAACTGAAGATTTCTTT
TRBJ2-3,-,few,TRBV4-1,CASSQRDSSSDTQYF,TGCGCCAGCAGCCAAAGAGACTCATCCTCCGATACGCAGTATTTT
TRBJ2-5,-,few,TRBV19,CASSPPRGLAYQETQYF,TGTGCCAGTAGCCCGCCGAGAGGGCTGGCCTACCAAGAGACCCAGTACTTC
TRBJ1-1,-,-,TRBV12-3/TRBV12-4,CASSIIKNTEAFF,TGTGCCAGCAGCATAATTAAGAACACTGAAGCTTTCTTT
TRBJ2-3,TRBD1,-,TRBV28,CASSHRTGLADTQYF,TGTGCCAGCAGCCACAGGACAGGGCTCGCAGATACGCAGTATTTT
TRBJ2-2,-,many,TRBV7-8,CASSSPRSGLNTGELFF,TGTGCCAGCAGCTCGCCCCGCTCCGGTCTGAACACCGGGGAGCTGTTTTTT
TRBJ1-6,-,few,TRBV19,CASSISRDANSPLHF,TGTGCCAGTAGTATTTCGCGGGACGCCAATTCACCCCTCCACTTT
TRBJ2-2,TRBD2,few,TRBV7-9,CASSFFPSGANTGELFF,TGTGCCAGCAGCTTTTTCCCTAGCGGGGCGAACACCGGGGAGCTGTTTTTT
TRBJ2-7,TRBD1,-,TRBV2,CASSDQGAIYEQYF,TGTGCCAGCAGTGACCAGGGGGCGATCTACGAGCAGTACTTC
TRBJ1-1,TRBD1,-,TRBV6-1,CASMTGGFVTEAFF,TGTGCCAGCATGACAGGGGGCTTTGTCACTGAAGCTTTCTTT